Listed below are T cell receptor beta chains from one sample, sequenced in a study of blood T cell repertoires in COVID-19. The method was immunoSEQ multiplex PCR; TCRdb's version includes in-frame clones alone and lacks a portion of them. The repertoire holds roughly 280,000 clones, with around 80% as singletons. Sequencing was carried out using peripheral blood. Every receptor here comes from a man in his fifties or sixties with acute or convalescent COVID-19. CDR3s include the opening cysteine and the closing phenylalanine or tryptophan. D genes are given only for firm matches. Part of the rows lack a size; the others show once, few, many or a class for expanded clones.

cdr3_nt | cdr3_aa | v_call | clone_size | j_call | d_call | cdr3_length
TGTGCCACCGCCCGACAGGGGGAAATTAGTAACTACGAGCAGTACTTC | CATARQGEISNYEQYF | TRBV3-1/TRBV3-2 | . | TRBJ2-7 | TRBD1 | 16
TGTGCCAGCAGCTTATCCGGGGGGGGGACTGAAGCTTTCTTT | CASSLSGGGTEAFF | TRBV7-3 | . | TRBJ1-1 | . | 14
TGCAGCGACCAGGGGGCTCAGCCCCAGCATTTT | CSDQGAQPQHF | TRBV29-1 | . | TRBJ1-5 | TRBD1 | 11
TGTGCCAGCGAAATGCCCCCCCGAAGTATAGTTCCCGAGACCCAGTACTTC | CASEMPPRSIVPETQYF | TRBV7-9 | . | TRBJ2-5 | . | 17
TGCGCCAGCAGCCAAGAGGGCGGGGGACCCAGCAATCAGCCCCAGCATTTT | CASSQEGGGPSNQPQHF | TRBV4-1 | . | TRBJ1-5 | . | 17
TGTGCCAGCAGCCAAGCGGGAGACCTATACAATGAGCAGTTCTTC | CASSQAGDLYNEQFF | TRBV4-2 | . | TRBJ2-1 | . | 15
TGTGCCAGCAGCCCCGGGACTAGCGGAACAGATACGCAGTATTTT | CASSPGTSGTDTQYF | TRBV28 | . | TRBJ2-3 | TRBD2 | 15
TGTGCCAGTAGTTCAACAGGGTTCACCGGGGAGCTGTTTTTT | CASSSTGFTGELFF | TRBV19 | . | TRBJ2-2 | . | 14
TGTGCCAGCTCACAGCTCTATTCATCAGGGACTAGATCCTACGAGCAGTACTTC | CASSQLYSSGTRSYEQYF | TRBV18 | . | TRBJ2-7 | TRBD2 | 18
TGTGCCAGCAGCTGGCCCACAGATACGCAGTATTTT | CASSWPTDTQYF | TRBV12-3/TRBV12-4 | . | TRBJ2-3 | . | 12
TGTGCCAGCAGTTTATTCAAGGGGGGGGGTTCACCCCTCCACTTT | CASSLFKGGGSPLHF | TRBV27 | . | TRBJ1-6 | . | 15
TGTGCCAGCAGCCAAGAGGGGCGCCGGTCCCGGGAGACCCAGTACTTC | CASSQEGRRSRETQYF | TRBV14 | . | TRBJ2-5 | . | 16
TGTGCCAGCACAGTGTCTACTAGAGAGACCCAGTACTTC | CASTVSTRETQYF | TRBV6-5 | . | TRBJ2-5 | . | 13
TGTGCCAGTAGTAGGACTCCCCGGGGGGACGAGCAGTACTTC | CASSRTPRGDEQYF | TRBV19 | few | TRBJ2-7 | TRBD2 | 14
TGTGCCAGCAGTTACGGGAGTAGTGGGGCCAACGTCCTGACTTTC | CASSYGSSGANVLTF | TRBV6-5 | . | TRBJ2-6 | . | 15
TGTGCCAGCAGTCGAGCGGGAGGGAGGCAAGAGACCCAGTACTTC | CASSRAGGRQETQYF | TRBV27 | once | TRBJ2-5 | TRBD2 | 15
TGTGCCAGCAGCTTTCGACCCGCGGACACCGGGGAGCTGTTTTTT | CASSFRPADTGELFF | TRBV9 | . | TRBJ2-2 | . | 15
TGTGCCACCAGAGCGGGACCCAAGACCTACGAGCAGTACTTC | CATRAGPKTYEQYF | TRBV24-1 | . | TRBJ2-7 | TRBD2 | 14
TGCGCCAGCAGCCAAGAGGCAGGGGTGAGAAATCAGCCCCAGCATTTT | CASSQEAGVRNQPQHF | TRBV4-1 | . | TRBJ1-5 | . | 16
TGTGCCATCAGTGAGTCGGCAGAGACCCAGTACTTC | CAISESAETQYF | TRBV10-3 | . | TRBJ2-5 | . | 12
TGTGCCAGTAGTATGACAGGGGGCAGGATGGATACGCAGTATTTT | CASSMTGGRMDTQYF | TRBV19 | . | TRBJ2-3 | TRBD1 | 15
TGTGCCAGTACAAAGGACAGGTCGGAAAATCAGCCCCAGCATTTT | CASTKDRSENQPQHF | TRBV19 | few | TRBJ1-5 | TRBD1 | 15
TGTGCCACCAGCTCCAGACAGGGGGCATTGGGCTACACCTTC | CATSSRQGALGYTF | TRBV15 | few | TRBJ1-2 | TRBD1 | 14
TGTGCCAGCACCCCACGGGGGGGCACAGATACGCAGTATTTT | CASTPRGGTDTQYF | TRBV14 | . | TRBJ2-3 | TRBD2 | 14
TGTGCCAGCAGCTTATGGGCAGATAGCAATCAGCCCCAGCATTTT | CASSLWADSNQPQHF | TRBV7-2 | . | TRBJ1-5 | . | 15
TGTGCCAGCCGCCGGGACACTTCTAACTATGGCTACACCTTC | CASRRDTSNYGYTF | TRBV2 | . | TRBJ1-2 | . | 14
TGCGCCAGCAGCTTGGCTTCAGGGGGCTCTGGAAACACCATATATTTT | CASSLASGGSGNTIYF | TRBV5-1 | . | TRBJ1-3 | TRBD1 | 16
TGTGCCAGCAGCTCAACAGAGCGGTACACCGGGGAGCTGTTTTTT | CASSSTERYTGELFF | TRBV7-9 | . | TRBJ2-2 | . | 15
TGTGCCAGTAGTATTCAGTTGTCGGGAGGGCCCTACGAGCAGTACTTC | CASSIQLSGGPYEQYF | TRBV19 | . | TRBJ2-7 | TRBD2 | 16
TGCGCCAGCAGCTGGGGGACAGGTGCCTACGAGCAGTACTTC | CASSWGTGAYEQYF | TRBV5-1 | few | TRBJ2-7 | TRBD1 | 14
TGTGCCAGCAGTTATGGGGGGGGCCACGAGCAGTACTTC | CASSYGGGHEQYF | TRBV12-3/TRBV12-4 | . | TRBJ2-7 | . | 13
TGTGCCAGCAGCTTTGGGGGGGCTGACCACATTCAGTACTTC | CASSFGGADHIQYF | TRBV7-9 | . | TRBJ2-4 | . | 14
TGTGCTAGTGGTCGGCGGGGCAGTGCCTATGGCTACACCTTC | CASGRRGSAYGYTF | TRBV12-5 | . | TRBJ1-2 | . | 14
TGTGCCAGCAGCCAAACTCCAACTCAGCCCCAGCATTTT | CASSQTPTQPQHF | TRBV3-1/TRBV3-2 | . | TRBJ1-5 | . | 13
TGTGCCAGCAGTTCCAGGGACGGATGGGAGGGGAATGAAAAACTGTTTTTT | CASSSRDGWEGNEKLFF | TRBV27 | . | TRBJ1-4 | . | 17
TGTGCCAGCAGCTTCCGCGGGGCTCGCACCGGGGAGCTGTTTTTT | CASSFRGARTGELFF | TRBV7-3 | . | TRBJ2-2 | . | 15
TGTGCCAGCTCCCCGTCCGACAGAATGAACACTGAAGCTTTCTTT | CASSPSDRMNTEAFF | TRBV18 | . | TRBJ1-1 | . | 15
TGTGCCAGCAGCTTGATGGGAGGGAGAAGTGGCTACACCTTC | CASSLMGGRSGYTF | TRBV5-4 | once | TRBJ1-2 | . | 14
TGTGCCAGCACCCATCCAGGGCTCAACTATGGCTACACCTTC | CASTHPGLNYGYTF | TRBV6-8 | . | TRBJ1-2 | . | 14
TGTGCCAGCACCCGGGTGGCAGACCCAGTGGGGCAGTACTTC | CASTRVADPVGQYF | TRBV7-9 | . | TRBJ2-7 | . | 14
TGTGCCAGCAGCTTAGTTACAGGGTCCAATCAGCCCCAGCATTTT | CASSLVTGSNQPQHF | TRBV7-2 | . | TRBJ1-5 | . | 15
TGTGCCAGCAGTTTAGGTGGGACAGCGGAGACCCAGTACTTC | CASSLGGTAETQYF | TRBV27 | . | TRBJ2-5 | TRBD1 | 14
TGTGCCAGCAGCTCCCCCACTCGACAGGGGCTGTACGAGCAGTACTTC | CASSSPTRQGLYEQYF | TRBV7-9 | . | TRBJ2-7 | TRBD1 | 16
TGTGCCAGCTCACCACTTGGGGTCGGGGGTGGTGAAGCTTTCTTT | CASSPLGVGGGEAFF | TRBV18 | . | TRBJ1-1 | . | 15
TGTGCCAGCAGCTCCACCGGGAACAATGAGCAGTTCTTC | CASSSTGNNEQFF | TRBV11-2 | . | TRBJ2-1 | . | 13
TGTGCCAGCAGTTTAAGGGTCGCTAGCCCCTACAATGAGCAGTTCTTC | CASSLRVASPYNEQFF | TRBV27 | . | TRBJ2-1 | . | 16
TGTGCCAGCAGGGGAGGGTCGGGAAATTCACCCCTCCACTTT | CASRGGSGNSPLHF | TRBV9 | . | TRBJ1-6 | . | 14
TGTGCCAGCAGCCTACGACAAGGCTTGTCCAAAAACATTCAGTACTTC | CASSLRQGLSKNIQYF | TRBV28 | . | TRBJ2-4 | . | 16
TGTGCCAGCAGCTTAGGGGCACTAGGTCGGGACGAGCAGTACTTC | CASSLGALGRDEQYF | TRBV11-3 | . | TRBJ2-7 | . | 15
TGCAGTGCTAGTCCAGCACTAAGCTCCTATAATTCACCCCTCCACTTT | CSASPALSSYNSPLHF | TRBV20-1 | few | TRBJ1-6 | . | 16
TGTGCCAGCAGCCAAGTAGGAACAGGGCCTGCTGGGGAGCAGTACTTC | CASSQVGTGPAGEQYF | TRBV14 | . | TRBJ2-7 | . | 16
TGTGCCAGCAGCTTAGAGGGGACAGGGTACCAAGAGACCCAGTACTTC | CASSLEGTGYQETQYF | TRBV11-2 | . | TRBJ2-5 | TRBD1 | 16
TGCGCCAGCCTGGGACTTCGGGACAGTCGGCGTAATTCACCCCTCCACTTT | CASLGLRDSRRNSPLHF | TRBV23-1 | once | TRBJ1-6 | TRBD1 | 17
TGTGCCAGCAGCAAAAAAACTAGCTTCCACTCCTACGAGCAGTACTTC | CASSKKTSFHSYEQYF | TRBV21-1 | . | TRBJ2-7 | . | 16
TGTGCCAGCAGCTTAGATCCCAGGGACTCTGGAAACACCATATATTTT | CASSLDPRDSGNTIYF | TRBV11-2 | . | TRBJ1-3 | . | 16